This T cell receptor (beta chain) was profiled in a study of blood T cell repertoires in COVID-19. About the study: Samples of COVID-19 (acute and convalescent) were obtained from the United States, Italy and Spain. T cells, B-cell-depleted T cells, or PBMCs provided the cDNA or gDNA that served as material.

V lost 2 bases, J lost 0 bases, and 9 bases lay in between. This CDR3 spans 15 amino acids. Germline CDR1 reads SGHKS; CDR2 reads YYEKEE (reference sequence). As processed by the authors: Counts of nucleated cells, estimated from reference gene primer amplification, were obtained. The protocol was immunoSEQ multiplex PCR, while the TCRdb copy is restricted to in-frame clones and leaves out a portion. That table supplies the V and J calls and clone size; D and trimming were determined from the DNA. The sample has roughly 250,000 clones; approximately 78% are singletons. This clone was detected only once.

J is TRBJ2-4 and V is TRBV5-5, with D possibly being TRBD2 (6 bases). The sequenced material came from peripheral blood. The clonotype comes from a woman aged 55-69 years with active or convalescent COVID-19. The CDR3 protein is CASSFSGLAKNIQYF. The CDR3 coding sequence is TGTGCCAGCAGCTTTTCGGGACTAGCCAAAAACATTCAGTACTTC.